Listed below are T cell receptor beta chains from one sample, sequenced in a study of control samples from healthy donors and cancer patients. Assay used: immunoSEQ multiplex PCR; TCRdb lists only in-frame clones, some missing. Of tens of thousands of clones listed, around 90% were seen once; the top ten hold about 0.91%. The sequencing input was PBMCs. The receptors were sampled from a man aged 30 to 45 with colorectal cancer. The CDR3 runs from the conserved cysteine through the conserved F or W. The D gene is left open where the match is weak. Clone size is stated in some rows and not others, as once, few, many or a class when expanded.

>.|TRBD1|TRBJ2-6|TRBV11-2
TGTGCCAGCAGCCGCCGGACAGGGCTCTCTGGGGCCAACGTCCTGACTTTC
CASSRRTGLSGANVLTF
>.|.|TRBJ1-1|TRBV5-1
TGCGCCAGCAGCTCGACAGCACCGGTCGAGAACACTGAAGCTTTCTTT
CASSSTAPVENTEAFF
>.|.|TRBJ1-2|TRBV7-9
TGTGCCAGCAGCTTAGGAGGCGAAGGGGATGGCTACACCTTC
CASSLGGEGDGYTF
>.|TRBD1|TRBJ1-4|TRBV4-1
TGCGCCAGCAGCCAACTCATTCGCCAGGGGGCGCCCAAGGAAAAACTGTTTTTT
CASSQLIRQGAPKEKLFF
>.|.|TRBJ1-4|TRBV7-9
TGTGCCAGCAGCTTAGCAGGGGGGAATGAAAAACTGTTTTTT
CASSLAGGNEKLFF
>.|.|TRBJ2-7|TRBV30
TGTGCCTGGACCTCCCGGGGAAGCAGGTCCTACGAGCAGTACTTC
CAWTSRGSRSYEQYF
>.|TRBD1|TRBJ2-2|TRBV2
TGTGCCAGCAGGGAAGAAGGGGGCGAGACCGGGGAGCTGTTTTTT
CASREEGGETGELFF
>.|.|TRBJ1-1|TRBV20-1
TGCAGTGCTAGTACACTCATGAACACTGAAGCTTTCTTT
CSASTLMNTEAFF
>.|.|TRBJ1-1|TRBV5-6
TGTGCCAGCTATGACGTTATTAACACTGAAGCTTTCTTT
CASYDVINTEAFF
>few|.|TRBJ2-3|TRBV7-9
TGTGCCAGCAGCTTAGCAAGTGGTGGTGGGGTATTCACAGATACGCAGTATTTT
CASSLASGGGVFTDTQYF
>.|TRBD1|TRBJ2-5|TRBV19
TGTGCCAGTAGTAGATCACCGACAGGGCAAGAGACCCAGTACTTC
CASSRSPTGQETQYF
>.|.|TRBJ1-1|TRBV12-3/TRBV12-4
TGTGCCAGCAGTTTATGGACAGTCCTCGCTTTCTTT
CASSLWTVLAFF
>.|.|TRBJ2-2|TRBV7-7
TGTGCTAGCAGCTTAAACACTAGGGGGACCGGGGAGCTGTTTTTT
CASSLNTRGTGELFF
>few|.|TRBJ2-5|TRBV6-5
TGTGCCAGCGGAAGGTCCGGGGAGACCCAGTACTTC
CASGRSGETQYF
>.|TRBD1|TRBJ1-5|TRBV6-5
TGTGCCAGCGGACAGACAGGGCCTTTGGATCAGCCCCAGCATTTT
CASGQTGPLDQPQHF
>.|TRBD1|TRBJ2-1|TRBV3-1/TRBV3-2
TGTGCCAGCAGCCGAAGGACAGGGCTCAATGAGCAGTTCTTC
CASSRRTGLNEQFF
>.|TRBD1|TRBJ1-5|TRBV19
TGTGCCAGTAGTCCGACAGGGAGCAATCAGCCCCAGCATTTT
CASSPTGSNQPQHF
>.|.|TRBJ1-3|TRBV30
TGTGCCTGGGGACAGACAATTTCTGGAAACACCATATATTTT
CAWGQTISGNTIYF
>.|TRBD1|TRBJ2-1|TRBV4-1
TGCGCCAGCAGCCAAGTTGGGACAGTCCACAATGAGCAGTTCTTC
CASSQVGTVHNEQFF
>once|.|TRBJ1-1|TRBV7-2
TGTGCCAGCAGCCTACAGACACGACGGACTGAAGCTTTCTTT
CASSLQTRRTEAFF
>.|TRBD1|TRBJ2-7|TRBV19
TGTGCCAGTACCCCCCAGTGGGGACAGGACTCCTACGAGCAGTACTTC
CASTPQWGQDSYEQYF
>.|.|TRBJ2-5|TRBV9
TGTGCCAGCAGCGTAGGAATGGTGGGGTACCAAGAGACCCAGTACTTC
CASSVGMVGYQETQYF
>.|.|TRBJ1-2|TRBV5-4
TGTGCCAGCAGCCCCCCGGGAGAGGCTTATGGCTACACCTTC
CASSPPGEAYGYTF
>once|.|TRBJ1-1|TRBV2
TGTGCCAGCAGTGTCCTGGGCCAGGAAGCTTTCTTT
CASSVLGQEAFF
>.|TRBD2|TRBJ2-2|TRBV27
TGTGCCAGCAGTTTTGGCCTAGCGGGATACACCGGGGAGCTGTTTTTT
CASSFGLAGYTGELFF
>.|TRBD1|TRBJ2-3|TRBV6-1
TGTGCCAGCAGTGATAGGGGGCGATTCTACACAGATACGCAGTATTTT
CASSDRGRFYTDTQYF
>.|.|TRBJ1-6|TRBV7-2
TGTGCCAGCAGCCTAGACCCACAGGGACCCCTCCACTTT
CASSLDPQGPLHF
>.|.|TRBJ1-5|TRBV9
TGTGCCAGCAGCCGGGACGGGACGCCGCCGAATCAGCCCCAGCATTTT
CASSRDGTPPNQPQHF
>.|TRBD1|TRBJ2-5|TRBV5-1
TGCGCCAGCAGCTTGGGCAGGGGGCTTTTTGAGACCCAGTACTTC
CASSLGRGLFETQYF
>.|.|TRBJ2-3|TRBV24-1
TGTGCCACCAGTGGAGGGGCAGCAGATACGCAGTATTTT
CATSGGAADTQYF
>.|TRBD1|TRBJ2-2|TRBV11-2
TGTGCCAGCCAGCCGCCGGGACAGGGAATGGACACCGGGGAGCTGTTTTTT
CASQPPGQGMDTGELFF
>.|.|TRBJ1-5|TRBV19
TGTGCCAGTAGTATATCAAGGAATCAGCCCCAGCATTTT
CASSISRNQPQHF
>.|.|TRBJ1-1|TRBV6-6
TGTGCCAGCAGTTACCTGAACACTGAAGCTTTCTTT
CASSYLNTEAFF
>.|TRBD1|TRBJ2-3|TRBV5-1
TGCGCCAGCAGCCTTGATGACAGGGGGCGGACAGATACGCAGTATTTT
CASSLDDRGRTDTQYF
>.|.|TRBJ2-7|TRBV7-9
TGTGCCAGCAGCCCGCCCGGCAGGGGCACATACGAGCAGTACTTC
CASSPPGRGTYEQYF
>.|.|TRBJ2-1|TRBV19
TGTGCCAGTAGTATAGAAGGGGGGGAGTCCTACAATGAGCAGTTCTTC
CASSIEGGESYNEQFF
>once|.|TRBJ1-6|TRBV6-2/TRBV6-3
TGTGCCAGCAGTTACGAGTCAGTCAATTCACCCCTCCACTTT
CASSYESVNSPLHF
>.|TRBD1|TRBJ1-1|TRBV30
TGTGCCTGGAGTGTACCTGGACAGGGAAAGAACACTGAAGCTTTCTTT
CAWSVPGQGKNTEAFF
>once|TRBD1|TRBJ1-4|TRBV6-6
TGTGCCAGCAGTTACTCTGGCGGGACAGCTAATGAAAAACTGTTTTTT
CASSYSGGTANEKLFF
>.|.|TRBJ2-7|TRBV19
TGTGCCAGTAGTATAGGGGGAGGAGCGTACGAGCAGTACTTC
CASSIGGGAYEQYF